This T cell receptor beta chain was sequenced in a study of cytomegalovirus exposure and HLA in healthy donors. Looking at the study overall: Of the donors genotyped, approximately 430 in all, about 81% fell in the Caucasian-associated ancestry cluster. Whole-study results and caveats: One variant, a missense change in DCLRE1C, was linked in a later analysis to TCR beta V- and J-gene trimming.

In regard to this clone: Its specificity is unknown.

The PCR ran on 60 Vbeta and 13 Jbeta primers. Data came from immunoSEQ multiplex PCR; TCRdb stores just in-frame clones and leaves some out. This repertoire shows about 210,000 clones, approximately 78% found once; its top ten account for about 0.5%. This receptor was obtained from a boy between 10 and 17 years old in good health and CMV-seronegative. Sequenced material: PBMCs.

CDR3 bases: TGTGCCAGCAGCAAAGACAGGGACTACGAGCAGTACTTC. It codes for CASSKDRDYEQYF. The chain recombines TRBV21-1 with TRBJ2-7; the table's D call of TRBD1 was not tested on the DNA. TRBV21-1 corresponds to a pseudogene. This CDR3 contains 13 residues.